The rows below give T cell receptor beta chains drawn from one sample of a study of T-cell reconstitution after alpha-beta-depleted transplantation in children. TCRdb analysed the PCR reads with MiXCR anew, one entry per CDR3 protein. The table has about 980,000 distinct CDR3 sequences, about 26% seen once. Material: PBMCs, mostly from graft donor cells, obtained 360 days after TCRalphabeta/CD19-depleted stem cell transplant. These receptors originate from a boy younger than two who had a stem cell transplant for SCID, so the T cells may come from the graft donor. The CDR3 runs from the conserved cysteine through the conserved F or W. A D gene is named only where the DNA matches it firmly. Size is stated for part of the rows, as once, few or many counts, or as a class when the clone is expanded.

>TRBV20-1|TRBJ2-3|.|.
CSASSGGYTDTQYF
TGCAGTGCTAGTAGTGGGGGATACACAGATACGCAGTATTTT
>TRBV5-1|TRBJ2-3|.|.
CASSLRRRGDTQYF
TGCGCCAGCAGCCTAAGACGGCGGGGAGATACGCAGTATTTT
>TRBV12-3/TRBV12-4|TRBJ2-5|.|TRBD1
CASRGTGRGRETQYF
TGTGCCAGCAGGGGGACAGGGCGGGGGAGGGAGACCCAGTACTTC
>TRBV15|TRBJ1-5|.|.
CATSRGEGNQPQHF
TGTGCCACCAGCAGAGGAGAGGGGAATCAGCCCCAGCATTTT
>TRBV5-1|TRBJ2-3|few|.
CASSLGATTDTQYF
TGCGCCAGCAGCTTGGGGGCAACCACTGATACGCAGTATTTT
>TRBV29-1|TRBJ2-3|.|.
CSVEGASGTDTQYF
TGCAGCGTTGAAGGGGCTAGCGGCACAGATACGCAGTATTTT
>TRBV11-1|TRBJ2-1|.|.
CASSWWEGAYNEQFF
TGTGCCAGCAGCTGGTGGGAGGGGGCCTACAATGAGCAGTTCTTC
>TRBV29-1|TRBJ2-1|few|TRBD2
CSVVRTSGEWNEQFF
TGCAGCGTCGTCCGGACTAGCGGGGAATGGAATGAGCAGTTCTTC
>TRBV27|TRBJ1-2|many|.
CASSPDSYGYTF
TGTGCCAGCAGTCCCGACAGCTATGGCTACACCTTC
>TRBV5-1|TRBJ2-5|.|.
CASGYGGVGTYQETQYF
TGCGCCAGCGGTTACGGCGGGGTCGGAACGTACCAAGAGACCCAGTACTTC
>TRBV4-3|TRBJ2-3|.|TRBD2
CASSQIQRGGADTQYF
TGCGCCAGCAGCCAGATACAGCGGGGAGGGGCAGATACGCAGTATTTT
>TRBV12-3/TRBV12-4|TRBJ2-1|few|.
CASSLAPYNEQFF
TGTGCCAGCAGTTTAGCCCCTTACAATGAGCAGTTCTTC
>TRBV28|TRBJ2-5|.|.
CASSWGSRGRRQETQYF
TGTGCCAGCAGTTGGGGGTCGAGGGGACGTCGCCAAGAGACCCAGTACTTC
>TRBV5-1|TRBJ2-1|few|TRBD1
CASSLAPRLDRGRINEQFF
TGCGCCAGCAGCTTGGCCCCGCGTTTGGACAGGGGGCGGATCAATGAGCAGTTCTTC
>TRBV4-1|TRBJ2-3|.|.
CASSRPPNTPEDTQYF
TGCGCCAGCAGCAGGCCCCCAAACACCCCCGAAGATACGCAGTATTTT
>TRBV20-1|TRBJ2-7|few|.
CSARDTRGVNEQYF
TGCAGTGCTAGAGATACCAGGGGGGTCAACGAGCAGTACTTC
>TRBV5-6|TRBJ2-3|few|TRBD2
CASSGPTSGGADTQYF
TGTGCCAGCAGCGGCCCCACTAGCGGGGGGGCCGATACGCAGTATTTT
>TRBV7-3|TRBJ1-1|few|TRBD1
CASSLTPGQTKAFF
TGTGCCAGCAGCTTAACCCCGGGACAGACTAAAGCTTTCTTT
>TRBV6-1|TRBJ1-4|.|.
CASSEILQGFWGEKLFF
TGTGCCAGCAGTGAGATTCTCCAAGGCTTCTGGGGGGAAAAACTGTTTTTT
>TRBV29-1|TRBJ2-7|few|.
CSVEFCGLWMVGYF
TGCAGCGTTGAGTTTTGCGGCCTCTGGATGGTGGGGTACTTC
>TRBV20-1|TRBJ2-3|.|TRBD1
CSAREWDRRGADTQYF
TGCAGTGCTAGAGAGTGGGACAGGAGGGGAGCAGATACGCAGTATTTT
>TRBV4-1|TRBJ2-7|.|TRBD1
CASSRLQGAIPLYEQYF
TGCGCCAGCAGCCGGCTACAGGGGGCGATCCCCCTGTACGAGCAGTACTTC
>TRBV11-2|TRBJ2-5|.|TRBD1
CASSLGGMGQQETQYF
TGTGCCAGCAGCTTAGGGGGAATGGGACAGCAAGAGACCCAGTACTTC
>TRBV28|TRBJ2-7|.|.
CASSLNPFSSSYEQYF
TGTGCCAGCAGTTTAAACCCCTTTAGCAGCTCCTACGAGCAGTACTTC
>TRBV28|TRBJ2-3|few|.
CASRTGATGDTQYF
TGTGCCAGCAGGACCGGGGCTACGGGGGATACGCAGTATTTT
>TRBV13|TRBJ2-3|.|TRBD2
CASGPGLEDADTQYF
TGTGCCAGCGGTCCGGGACTAGAGGACGCAGATACGCAGTATTTT
>TRBV12-3/TRBV12-4|TRBJ1-2|few|.
CASSFGRLPGYGYTF
TGTGCCAGCAGTTTCGGGCGTCTCCCTGGATATGGCTACACCTTC
>TRBV18|TRBJ2-5|few|TRBD1
CASSLNRGWKTQYF
TGTGCCAGCTCCCTCAACAGGGGTTGGAAGACCCAGTACTTC
>TRBV4-1|TRBJ1-2|few|TRBD1
CASSHEGARYGYTF
TGCGCCAGCAGCCATGAGGGGGCGCGGTATGGCTACACCTTC
>TRBV5-1|TRBJ2-5|.|TRBD1
CASSWRAPDRGETQYF
TGCGCCAGCAGCTGGAGGGCCCCCGACAGGGGAGAGACCCAGTACTTC
>TRBV5-6|TRBJ2-4|once|.
CASSLLGVGNIQYF
TGTGCCAGCAGCCTGTTGGGGGTTGGAAACATTCAGTACTTC
>TRBV20-1|TRBJ1-1|.|.
CSARKDSMNTEAFF
TGCAGTGCCAGAAAGGACAGCATGAACACTGAAGCTTTCTTT
>TRBV9|TRBJ1-1|.|TRBD1
CASSVGTGKGNTEAFF
TGTGCCAGCAGCGTAGGGACAGGTAAGGGGAACACTGAAGCTTTCTTT
>TRBV18|TRBJ2-1|once|TRBD1
CASSPQQGIEQFF
TGTGCCAGCTCACCCCAACAGGGGATTGAGCAGTTCTTC
>TRBV5-6|TRBJ1-5|few|.
CASSLWFEGNQPQHF
TGTGCCAGCAGCTTATGGTTTGAGGGGAATCAGCCCCAGCATTTT
>TRBV6-5|TRBJ1-1|few|TRBD1
CASAYRGKRNTEAFF
TGTGCCAGCGCTTACAGGGGGAAGAGGAACACTGAAGCTTTCTTT
>TRBV4-3|TRBJ2-3|few|TRBD2
CASSQSLASGPTDTQYF
TGCGCCAGCAGCCAATCCCTGGCTAGCGGGCCCACAGATACGCAGTATTTT
>TRBV7-9|TRBJ2-7|few|.
CASSQTGSAYEQYF
TGTGCCAGCAGCCAGACAGGTTCGGCCTACGAGCAGTACTTC
>TRBV29-1|TRBJ2-7|many|.
CSVPGPYEQYF
TGCAGCGTTCCCGGGCCATACGAGCAGTACTTC
>TRBV5-1|TRBJ2-1|few|TRBD2
CASSPLAGGAYNEQFF
TGCGCCAGCAGCCCTCTAGCGGGGGGGGCGTACAATGAGCAGTTCTTC
>TRBV12-3/TRBV12-4|TRBJ2-3|.|.
CASTRDRIRTDTQYF
TGTGCCAGTACCCGCGACAGGATCAGGACAGATACGCAGTATTTT
>TRBV5-1|TRBJ2-7|.|.
CASSPVDTSSYEQYF
TGCGCCAGCAGCCCCGTAGACACGAGCTCCTACGAGCAGTACTTC
>TRBV28|TRBJ2-7|few|.
CASSLYPYEQYF
TGTGCCAGCAGTTTATACCCCTACGAGCAGTACTTC
>TRBV12-3/TRBV12-4|TRBJ1-2|few|TRBD1
CASSLGGTDGYTF
TGTGCCAGCAGTTTAGGAGGGACAGACGGCTACACCTTC
>TRBV15|TRBJ2-1|.|TRBD2
CATSRDVSGGLNEQFF
TGTGCCACCAGCAGAGATGTCAGCGGGGGTCTCAATGAGCAGTTCTTC
>TRBV20-1|TRBJ2-5|.|TRBD1
CSARKGQIQETQYF
TGCAGTGCTAGGAAGGGACAGATCCAAGAGACCCAGTACTTC
>TRBV20-1|TRBJ1-3|.|.
CSARGPDSPSGNTIYF
TGCAGTGCTAGAGGCCCAGACAGCCCCTCTGGAAACACCATATATTTT
>TRBV5-1|TRBJ2-7|.|.
CASSLVAGEYEQYF
TGCGCCAGCAGCTTGGTCGCAGGGGAATACGAGCAGTACTTC
>TRBV20-1|TRBJ2-5|.|TRBD2
CSATRRLAGEETQYF
TGCAGTGCTACACGAAGACTAGCGGGGGAAGAGACCCAGTACTTC
>TRBV18|TRBJ2-4|few|.
CASSPPQRSSAKNIQYF
TGTGCCAGCTCACCACCACAGCGGAGCTCAGCCAAAAACATTCAGTACTTC